Below, 28 T cell receptor beta chains from the same sample are listed, as sequenced in a study of T cells after yellow fever vaccination. TCRdb reanalysed the 5' RACE reads using MiXCR and keeps one entry per CDR3 protein. This table holds hundreds of thousands of distinct CDR3 sequences, around 12% found once. This specimen was PBMCs, taken on the day of the yellow fever booster vaccination. The receptors were sampled from a man aged 25-45 years who received the YFV17D yellow fever vaccine.

This sequence joins TRBV20-1 and TRBJ2-7; D ambiguous. Trimming left V 7 bases short and J 2 bases short, with 15 bases between. Germline-derived CDR1 and CDR2 are DFQATT and SNEGSKA (reference sequence). CDR3 length: 13 amino acids. CDR3 residues: CSVWTDAPYEQYF. The CDR3 DNA is TGCAGTGTATGGACCGACGCCCCCTACGAGCAGTACTTC.

The rearrangement links TRBV9 to TRBJ2-4; 15 nucleotides match TRBD2. From germline, CDR1 is SGDLS and CDR2 YYNGEE. The CDR3 is 17 residues long. V shed 0 bases, J shed 5 bases, and the junction held 3 bases outside the gene matches. The CDR3 sequence: CASSVGGTSGRQNIQYF. CDR3 coding DNA: TGTGCCAGCAGCGTAGGAGGGACTAGCGGGAGGCAAAACATTCAGTACTTC.

This clonotype was found many times. This rearrangement joins TRBV6-1 to TRBJ2-1, with TRBD2 matching over 8 bases. The junction had 3 bases not matched to a gene; V was cut back by 6 bases and J by 2 bases. The CDR3 is 14 amino acids. The germline CDR1 and CDR2 sequences are MNHNS and SASEGT. DNA for the CDR3: TGTGCCAGCAGACTAGCGGATCCCTACAATGAGCAGTTCTTC. Translating it yields CASRLADPYNEQFF.

The chain uses TRBV5-1 and TRBJ1-2, with D perhaps matching TRBD1 (5 bases). The CDR3 covers 14 residues. V dropped 3 bases and J dropped 4 bases, with 13 bases sitting between them. The germline V gene has CDR1 SGHRS and CDR2 YFSETQ. This CDR3 reads CASSSTRDPYGYTF. CDR3 nucleotides: TGCGCCAGCAGCTCGACCCGGGACCCCTATGGCTACACCTTC.

The chain joins TRBV3-1 to TRBJ2-7; TRBD2 is a possible D gene (5 bases). The CDR3 length is 16 residues. Trimming shortened V by 1 base and J by 4 bases, and 17 bases separated the two germline ends. CDR1 and CDR2 from the germline V gene are LGHDT and YNNKEL (reference sequence). In nucleotides, the CDR3 is TGTGCCAGCAGCCAAGGGCGGGCCAGAGGCCAATACGAGCAGTACTTC. It is translated as CASSQGRARGQYEQYF.

The CDR3 here is CASSPGTVTGELFF. CDR3 coding DNA: TGTGCCAGCAGCCCTGGGACCGTGACCGGGGAGCTGTTTTTT. The J gene is TRBJ2-2, the V gene TRBV7-3; D might be TRBD1 or TRBD2, each matching 5 bases. The CDR3 runs to 14 residues. V was pared by 5 bases and J by 5 bases, with 12 bases between. Per germline, CDR1 SGHTA and CDR2 FQGTGA.

The gene calls are TRBV12-3 or TRBV12-4 and TRBJ2-2; no clear D gene. The CDR3 consists of 15 residues. The ends were cut back, 1 base at V and 4 bases at J, with 10 bases in the middle. The CDR3 here is CASSLGTPSTGELFF. CDR3 DNA sequence: TGTGCCAGCAGTTTAGGGACCCCGAGCACCGGGGAGCTGTTTTTT.

The chain employs TRBV20-1 and TRBJ2-3; D may be TRBD2 (5 bases). The CDR3 runs 16 residues. CDR1 is DFQATT, CDR2 SNEGSKA, per germline (reference sequence). Deletions cut 0 bases from V and 4 bases from J, with 17 bases between. Here the CDR3 DNA reads TGCAGTGCTAGAGATAGGTTGTCGGACTTCTCAGATACGCAGTATTTT. It codes for CSARDRLSDFSDTQYF.

This clonotype was observed a handful of times. The chain carries TRBV7-8 and TRBJ1-5, with a tentative D call TRBD1 (5 bases). Trimming stripped 5 bases from V and 7 bases from J, with 9 bases between. The germline CDR1 and CDR2 sequences are SGHVS and FQNEAQ. This CDR3 spans 12 amino acids. CDR3 in amino acids: CASSPRDQPQHF. The CDR3 DNA reads TGTGCCAGCAGCCCGAGGGACCAGCCCCAGCATTTT.

The CDR3 spells CASSPVGDRFSDTQYF. CDR3 sequence (DNA): TGTGCCAGCAGCCCTGTTGGGGACAGATTTTCAGATACGCAGTATTTT. This sequence joins TRBV5-6 and TRBJ2-3; 7 bases agree with TRBD1. This CDR3 contains 16 residues. The germline V gene encodes CDR1 SGHDT and CDR2 YYEEEE. The J segment lost 4 bases and the V segment lost 4 bases, leaving 12 bases of the junction unmatched.

The gene calls are TRBV5-4 and TRBJ2-1; D call uncertain. The CDR3 extends over 14 amino acids. Looked up from germline, CDR1 is SGHNT and CDR2 is YYREEE (reference sequence). V lost 0 bases and J lost 5, with 9 bases in between. The CDR3 nucleotides are TGTGCCAGCAGCTTGGAAGGGATAAACAATGAGCAGTTCTTC. Amino acids: CASSLEGINNEQFF.

The CDR3 is CSAAVGEGPDEQFF. CDR3 nucleotide sequence: TGCAGTGCCGCCGTGGGGGAGGGCCCCGATGAGCAGTTCTTC. The J gene is TRBJ2-1, the V gene TRBV20-1, with 7 bases aligning to TRBD2. J was trimmed by 8 bases and V by 6 bases; bases with no gene match: 13. The germline V gene encodes CDR1 DFQATT and CDR2 SNEGSKA (reference sequence). The CDR3 totals 14 residues.

This chain connects TRBV5-1 to TRBJ1-1, with D possibly being TRBD1 (6 bases). The CDR3 extends over 15 amino acids. Germline V lookup: CDR1 SGHRS, CDR2 YFSETQ. Trimming removed 0 bases at V and 7 bases at J, with 16 bases between. The CDR3 nucleotides are TGCGCCAGCAGCTTGGACCGGACAGTAAGAGATGAAGCTTTCTTT. It translates to CASSLDRTVRDEAFF.

Only a few counts were recorded for this clonotype. This CDR3 is CASSLWTEARYEQYF. Written as DNA, the CDR3 is TGCGCCAGCAGCCTCTGGACGGAAGCCCGCTACGAGCAGTACTTC. This sequence joins TRBV5-1 and TRBJ2-7; no reliable D call. CDR1 is SGHRS, CDR2 YFSETQ, per germline. With 4 bases removed from V and 3 bases from J, the gap between germline ends came to 17 bases. This CDR3 is built from 15 residues.

This chain connects TRBV18 to TRBJ2-7; TRBD1 or TRBD2 may be the D gene (5 bases each). The CDR3 covers 13 residues. V lost 3 bases and J lost 5, with 11 bases in between. Germline CDR1 reads KGHSH; CDR2 reads LQKENI. In DNA, the CDR3 is TGTGCCAGCTCACCTGGGGACCCCAACGAGCAGTACTTC. It yields the protein CASSPGDPNEQYF.

This clonotype occurred a few times. The chain is built from TRBV5-6 and TRBJ2-7, with 11 bases lining up with TRBD2. J lost 0 bases, V lost 2 bases, and 10 bases had no gene match. Germline V CDR1 and CDR2: SGHDT, YYEEEE. The CDR3 totals 18 residues. The CDR3 bases are TGTGCCAGCAGCTTCCGGGCTAGCGGGAGGACCATCTCCTACGAGCAGTACTTC. Amino acids: CASSFRASGRTISYEQYF.

The V and J genes are TRBV5-1 and TRBJ2-1, with 10 nucleotides matching TRBD1. J gave up 5 bases and V 0 bases, and 8 bases lay outside the gene matches. The CDR3 is 17 residues long. From germline, CDR1 is SGHRS and CDR2 YFSETQ. CDR3 loop: CASSLAFPGQGNNEQFF. The CDR3 coding sequence is TGCGCCAGCAGCTTGGCCTTTCCGGGACAGGGGAACAATGAGCAGTTCTTC.

As to this clonotype: The CDR3 carries no conserved terminal phenylalanine or tryptophan, so it likely arises from a read error. No DNA is shown, since the ends of the CDR3 on it are uncertain; the CDR3 is the one TCRdb lists. The chain couples TRBV6-2 or TRBV6-3 to TRBJ2-7; no check of the table's D call, TRBD1, against the DNA was made. Germline V CDR1 and CDR2: MNHEY, SVGEGT. Termini included, the CDR3 measures 12 amino acids. CDR3 region: CASSYSANRVWY.

This clonotype turned up a few times. V and J are TRBV20-1 and TRBJ2-1; 15 positions match TRBD2. Germline V gene lookup returns CDR1 DFQATT and CDR2 SNEGSKA (reference sequence). The CDR3 is 14 amino acids. V dropped 6 bases and J dropped 10; count of bases not matched to a gene: 7. CDR3 region: CSARGLAGGYEQFF. In DNA form, the CDR3 reads TGCAGTGCCAGGGGACTAGCGGGAGGTTACGAGCAGTTCTTC.

The rearrangement links TRBV19 to TRBJ2-1, with D uncertain. The germline V and J ends were trimmed by 7 bases and 2 bases, with 12 bases remaining between them. The CDR3 covers 14 residues. The germline CDR1 and CDR2 sequences are LNHDA and SQIVND (reference sequence). CDR3 residues: CASKVAAPYNEQFF. CDR3 nucleotides: TGTGCCAGTAAGGTGGCGGCCCCCTACAATGAGCAGTTCTTC.

CDR3 amino acids: CASSPGLAGFNEQFF. The CDR3 DNA reads TGTGCCAGCAGCCCGGGGCTAGCGGGATTCAATGAGCAGTTCTTC. The V call is TRBV5-4, the J call TRBJ2-1, with 9 bases matching TRBD2. The CDR3 length is 15 residues. V was pared by 4 bases and J by 6 bases, with 8 bases of the junction left unmatched. Germline V gene data show CDR1 as SGHNT and CDR2 as YYREEE (reference sequence).

This chain uses TRBV5-1 with TRBJ1-2, with a possible D match to TRBD1 (6 bases). The germline V and J ends were trimmed by 4 bases and 2 bases, with 15 bases remaining between them. This CDR3 is built from 15 residues. Germline V CDR1 and CDR2: SGHRS, YFSETQ. The chain's CDR3 is CASSIVAGDNYGYTF. The CDR3 nucleotides read TGCGCCAGCAGCATCGTTGCAGGGGACAACTATGGCTACACCTTC.

This chain uses TRBV5-6 with TRBJ2-5, with 7 bases aligning to TRBD2. CDR1 is SGHDT and CDR2 is YYEEEE in the germline V gene. J lost 5 bases, V lost 3 bases, and 10 bases had no gene match. The CDR3 sequence is 15 residues long. DNA for the CDR3: TGTGCCAGCAGCTCCGGACTAGTCTTCGGCGAGACCCAGTACTTC. It is translated as CASSSGLVFGETQYF.

The rearrangement links TRBV7-6 to TRBJ2-5; 12 nucleotides agree with TRBD2. Germline-derived CDR1 and CDR2 are SGHVS and FNYEAQ. CDR3 length: 16 amino acids. V was pared by 8 bases and J by 4 bases, with 11 bases of the junction left unmatched. As DNA, the CDR3 is TGTGCCAGCTACTACGGGACTAGCGGGTCAGGAGAGACCCAGTACTTC. Protein: CASYYGTSGSGETQYF. The whole variable domain, remainder taken from reference TRBV7-6 and TRBJ2-5, is GAGVSQSPRYKVTKRGQDVALRCDPISGHVSLYWYRQALGQGPEFLTYFNYEAQQDKSGLPNDRFSAERPEGSISTLTIQRTEQRDSAMYRCASYYGTSGSGETQYFGPGTRLLVL.

This clonotype occurred a few times. This chain joins TRBV3-1 and TRBJ2-7; D call uncertain. Germline V CDR1 and CDR2: LGHDT, YNNKEL (reference sequence). This CDR3 region has 11 residues. Deletions cut 4 bases from V and 9 bases from J, with 10 bases between. The CDR3 DNA reads TGTGCCAGCAGCCTGCAAGGGTTGCAGTACTTC. Its protein is CASSLQGLQYF.

This chain joins TRBV29-1 and TRBJ2-7; D is unclear. Germline CDR1 reads SQVTM; CDR2 reads ANQGSEA. The CDR3 is 10 amino acids. Between the trimmed V and J ends, which lost 4 bases and 5 bases, there was a span of 6 bases. The CDR3 DNA is TGCAGCGTTGTAAAGAACGAGCAGTACTTC. Amino acids: CSVVKNEQYF.

This clonotype was detected only a few times. CDR3: CASSSGIIVEQFF. DNA for the CDR3: TGTGCCAGCAGTAGCGGGATCATAGTTGAGCAGTTCTTC. The V call is TRBV6-2 or TRBV6-3, the J call TRBJ2-1; 7 bases are shared with TRBD2. V gave up 5 bases and J gave up 9 bases; unmatched junction bases: 7. CDR3 size: 13 residues. CDR1 MNHEY and CDR2 SVGEGT come from the germline V gene.

J is TRBJ2-1 and V is TRBV20-1; TRBD2 agrees at 10 bases. The ends lost 0 bases at V and 4 bases at J; junction bases unmatched: 6. CDR1 and CDR2 (germline): DFQATT, SNEGSKA (reference sequence). The CDR3 has 16 amino acids. The CDR3 nucleotides are TGCAGTGCTAGAGATAGGACTAGCGGAAAATACAATGAGCAGTTCTTC. This sequence encodes CSARDRTSGKYNEQFF.